The rows below give T cell receptor beta chains drawn from one sample of a study of T cell responses to AZD1222 COVID-19 vaccine. TCRdb's table, derived via immunoSEQ multiplex PCR, lists solely in-frame clones and lacks some. The data contain about 130,000 clones, roughly 87% of them singletons. The specimen was peripheral blood, collected 28 days after the second AZD1222 dose. The receptor source for this set is an adult who received the AZD1222 COVID-19 vaccine. Both conserved end residues are part of each CDR3. The D gene is left open where the match is weak. A clone size is listed for some rows: how often the clone was seen (once, few, many), or a class if it is expanded.

clone_size,v_call,j_call,d_call,cdr3_nt,cdr3_aa
few,TRBV20-1,TRBJ2-7,.,TGCAGTGCTCCCCGGGTGGTCGAGCAGTACTTC,CSAPRVVEQYF
.,TRBV10-3,TRBJ2-5,.,TGTGCCATCAGTGAAGGTCCAGAGACCCAGTACTTC,CAISEGPETQYF
.,TRBV30,TRBJ1-5,.,TGTGCCTGGAGTACAGGTTACAATCAGCCCCAGCATTTT,CAWSTGYNQPQHF
once,TRBV10-3,TRBJ1-1,TRBD1,TGTGCCATCAAGACCCAGGGGGTGATGAACACTGAAGCTTTCTTT,CAIKTQGVMNTEAFF
.,TRBV5-4,TRBJ2-1,TRBD2,TGTGCCAGCAGCCAAGCACCGGCGGGAGCCTACAATGAGCAGTTCTTC,CASSQAPAGAYNEQFF
.,TRBV7-9,TRBJ1-2,.,TGTGCCAGCAGCACCGAACGGGGGCAGGGTGGCTACACCTTC,CASSTERGQGGYTF
.,TRBV6-5,TRBJ1-5,TRBD1,TGTGCCAGCAGGAAACAGGGGAATCAGCCCCAGCATTTT,CASRKQGNQPQHF
few,TRBV18,TRBJ2-7,TRBD2,TGTGCCAGCTCACCTCGGACTAGCGGGGCCTACGAGCAGTACTTC,CASSPRTSGAYEQYF
.,TRBV2,TRBJ2-5,.,TGTGCCAGCAGTGTGATAGGGACTCAAGAGACCCAGTACTTC,CASSVIGTQETQYF
.,TRBV6-2/TRBV6-3,TRBJ1-1,.,TGTGCCAGCAGTTACTTGGGCAGGGTGAACACTGAAGCTTTCTTT,CASSYLGRVNTEAFF
.,TRBV12-3/TRBV12-4,TRBJ1-2,.,TGTGCCAGCAGTTTGGGTAATGGCTACACCTTC,CASSLGNGYTF
few,TRBV29-1,TRBJ2-3,.,TGCAGCGTTGGGAACAGGGGGGGAGATACGCAGTATTTT,CSVGNRGGDTQYF
once,TRBV19,TRBJ2-7,.,TGTGCCAGTAGTATAAGCTTTCCTTACGAGCAGTACTTC,CASSISFPYEQYF
few,TRBV2,TRBJ1-5,TRBD1,TGTGCCAGCACCCTAGGACAGGGCAATCAGCCCCAGCATTTT,CASTLGQGNQPQHF